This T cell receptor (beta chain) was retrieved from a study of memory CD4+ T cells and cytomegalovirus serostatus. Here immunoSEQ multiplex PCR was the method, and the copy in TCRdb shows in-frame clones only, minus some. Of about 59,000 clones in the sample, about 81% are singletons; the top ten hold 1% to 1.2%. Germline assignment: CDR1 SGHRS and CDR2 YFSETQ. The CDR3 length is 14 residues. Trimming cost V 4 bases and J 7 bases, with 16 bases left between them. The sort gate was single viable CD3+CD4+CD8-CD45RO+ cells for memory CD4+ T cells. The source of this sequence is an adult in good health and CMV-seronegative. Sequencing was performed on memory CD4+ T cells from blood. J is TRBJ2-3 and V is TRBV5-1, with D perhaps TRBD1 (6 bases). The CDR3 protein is CASSPTSTGHTQYF. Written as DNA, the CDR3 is TGCGCCAGCAGCCCGACCTCGACAGGACATACGCAGTATTTT.